Listed below are T cell receptor beta chains from one sample, sequenced in a study of T cells in Graves' hyperthyroidism and ophthalmopathy. TCRdb re-derived calls from the multiplex PCR reads in MiXCR, one entry per CDR3 protein. In the table there are over 400,000 distinct CDR3 sequences, around 15% of which are singletons. Material for sequencing was blood. The source of these receptors is a man in his late teens or twenties with Graves' ophthalmopathy. Both conserved end residues are part of each CDR3. The D gene is left open where the match is weak. A clone size is listed for some rows: how often the clone was seen (once, few, many), or a class if it is expanded.

V gene	clone size	J gene	D gene	CDR3 protein	CDR3 DNA
TRBV9	-	TRBJ1-1	-	CASSVDLPTEAFF	TGTGCCAGCAGCGTAGATCTGCCGACTGAAGCTTTCTTT
TRBV5-8	few	TRBJ2-4	-	CATGKNIQYF	TGTGCCACGGGGAAAAACATTCAGTACTTC
TRBV2	many	TRBJ2-5	TRBD2	CASSYPGTSGYQETQYF	TGTGCCAGCAGCTACCCCGGGACTAGCGGGTACCAAGAGACCCAGTACTTC
TRBV10-1	few	TRBJ2-7	-	CASSDRIGSYEQYF	TGCGCCAGCAGTGACAGGATAGGGTCCTACGAGCAGTACTTC
TRBV30	many	TRBJ2-5	TRBD2	CAWGLARETQYF	TGTGCCTGGGGACTAGCACGGGAGACCCAGTACTTC
TRBV6-1	few	TRBJ2-7	-	CASSYGASYEQYF	TGTGCCAGCAGTTACGGGGCTAGCTACGAGCAGTACTTC
TRBV7-9	many	TRBJ2-7	-	CASSFGDYEQYF	TGTGCCAGCAGCTTCGGGGATTACGAGCAGTACTTC
TRBV5-1	many	TRBJ2-1	-	CASSFTSVFSYNEQFF	TGCGCCAGCAGCTTTACATCCGTGTTCTCCTACAATGAGCAGTTCTTC
TRBV9	many	TRBJ1-3	-	CASSVAVSGNTIYF	TGTGCCAGCAGCGTAGCGGTCTCTGGAAACACCATATATTTT
TRBV10-3	-	TRBJ2-3	-	CAISESGQGVADTQYF	TGTGCCATCAGTGAGTCTGGGCAGGGTGTGGCAGATACGCAGTATTTT
TRBV7-3	many	TRBJ2-7	TRBD2	CASSRGGESEQYF	TGTGCCAGCAGTCGGGGGGGAGAAAGCGAGCAGTACTTC
TRBV10-3	many	TRBJ1-5	-	CAISLQGGQPQHF	TGTGCCATCAGTCTTCAAGGTGGTCAGCCCCAGCATTTT
TRBV7-8	-	TRBJ1-5	-	CASSLRTLNQPQHF	TGTGCCAGCAGCTTAAGGACCCTAAATCAGCCCCAGCATTTT
TRBV18	-	TRBJ2-1	-	CASSPKVGARAANEQFF	TGTGCCAGCTCACCGAAGGTGGGGGCACGCGCGGCCAATGAGCAGTTCTTC
TRBV5-1	many	TRBJ2-3	TRBD2	CASSSLAGGGTDTQYF	TGCGCCAGCAGCTCCCTAGCGGGAGGTGGCACAGATACGCAGTATTTT
TRBV20-1	many	TRBJ2-7	-	CSARHNHEQYF	TGCAGTGCTAGGCACAACCACGAGCAGTACTTC
TRBV2	many	TRBJ2-3	-	CATSGPSTDTQYF	TGTGCCACCTCGGGACCTAGCACAGATACGCAGTATTTT
TRBV7-9	-	TRBJ2-2	TRBD2	CASSLRQRDRTGELFF	TGTGCCAGCAGCTTACGTCAGCGGGATAGGACCGGGGAGCTGTTTTTT
TRBV6-1	many	TRBJ1-2	-	CASSGQQGWYGYTF	TGTGCCAGCAGTGGTCAACAGGGCTGGTATGGCTACACCTTC
TRBV7-2	many	TRBJ2-2	-	CASSYGNGVNTGELFF	TGTGCCAGCAGCTACGGCAACGGGGTAAACACCGGGGAGCTGTTTTTT
TRBV4-1	many	TRBJ2-1	-	CASSQHVQGYSYNEQFF	TGCGCCAGCAGCCAACATGTTCAGGGGTACTCCTACAATGAGCAGTTCTTC
TRBV28	-	TRBJ2-7	TRBD2	CASSLQRTSGSYEQYF	TGTGCCAGCAGTTTACAGAGGACTAGCGGTTCCTACGAGCAGTACTTC
TRBV28	once	TRBJ2-1	-	CASSTNLGQGRGRRTFF	TGTGCCAGCAGTACCAACCTGGGGCAGGGCAGAGGGAGGAGAACGTTCTTC
TRBV10-2	-	TRBJ2-7	-	CASRDSICEQYF	TGCGCCAGCAGGGACAGCATCTGCGAGCAGTACTTC
TRBV11-2	many	TRBJ2-7	-	CASSLGAGPYYEQYF	TGTGCCAGCAGCTTAGGGGCCGGACCCTACTACGAGCAGTACTTC
TRBV7-2	many	TRBJ2-1	-	CASSLFGRDNEQFF	TGTGCCAGCAGCTTATTTGGTAGGGACAATGAGCAGTTCTTC
TRBV12-3/TRBV12-4	many	TRBJ2-5	TRBD1	CASSLYPGDREKTQYF	TGTGCCAGCAGCTTATACCCCGGGGACAGGGAAAAGACCCAGTACTTC
TRBV9	few	TRBJ1-2	TRBD1	CASSFDRDRVDGYTF	TGTGCCAGCAGCTTCGACCGGGACAGGGTAGATGGCTACACCTTC
TRBV5-1	many	TRBJ2-1	-	CASSPEGSSYNEQFF	TGCGCCAGCAGCCCCGAGGGAAGCTCCTACAATGAGCAGTTCTTC
TRBV11-2	many	TRBJ1-2	-	CASSLMNWVPGYTF	TGTGCCAGCAGCTTAATGAACTGGGTTCCTGGCTACACCTTC
TRBV5-1	-	TRBJ1-4	TRBD1	CASRPDRVHEKLFF	TGCGCCAGCAGACCTGACAGGGTTCATGAAAAACTGTTTTTT
TRBV7-8	few	TRBJ2-2	TRBD2	CASSFFRLATTGELFF	TGTGCCAGCAGCTTTTTCAGACTAGCGACGACCGGGGAGCTGTTTTTT
TRBV7-8	many	TRBJ2-7	-	CASSRQAYEQYF	TGTGCCAGCAGCCGACAGGCCTACGAGCAGTACTTC
TRBV27	many	TRBJ1-2	-	CASSSITASNYGYTF	TGTGCCAGCAGTTCGATAACAGCTTCTAACTATGGCTACACCTTC
TRBV6-6	-	TRBJ1-6	TRBD1	CASSYLWAGGSDSPLHF	TGTGCCAGCAGTTACCTGTGGGCAGGGGGCTCTGATTCACCCCTCCACTTT
TRBV29-1	few	TRBJ2-1	TRBD1	CSVAGTGAYNEQFF	TGCAGCGTTGCCGGGACAGGGGCCTACAATGAGCAGTTCTTC
TRBV7-2	few	TRBJ2-7	TRBD2	CASTWTSGSRLYEQYF	TGTGCCAGCACCTGGACTAGCGGGAGCCGACTTTACGAGCAGTACTTC
TRBV7-9	many	TRBJ2-7	TRBD1	CASSLRDSLLGYEQYF	TGTGCCAGCAGCCTACGGGACAGCTTACTTGGGTACGAGCAGTACTTC
TRBV5-1	many	TRBJ2-7	-	CASSPAAEPSYEQYF	TGCGCCAGCAGCCCCGCCGCGGAACCCTCCTACGAGCAGTACTTC
TRBV30	many	TRBJ2-1	TRBD2	CAWSASSGRANEQFF	TGTGCCTGGAGTGCTTCTAGCGGGAGGGCCAATGAGCAGTTCTTC
TRBV18	many	TRBJ2-5	TRBD2	CASSHAGGPSWETQYF	TGTGCCAGCTCACACGCGGGAGGGCCCTCGTGGGAGACCCAGTACTTC
TRBV28	-	TRBJ2-1	TRBD2	CASSHTSGTSGYNEQFF	TGTGCCAGCAGCCACACGTCCGGGACTAGCGGTTACAATGAGCAGTTCTTC
TRBV7-2	many	TRBJ1-5	TRBD1	CASSLVSGGTGRSGNQPQHF	TGTGCCAGCAGCTTAGTCTCGGGAGGGACAGGGCGTAGTGGTAATCAGCCCCAGCATTTT
TRBV4-1	few	TRBJ2-1	TRBD2	CASSLLTTSGGLNEQFF	TGCGCCAGCAGCCTCCTAACTACTAGCGGGGGTCTCAATGAGCAGTTCTTC
TRBV12-3/TRBV12-4	many	TRBJ2-7	TRBD1	CASSLGQGYYEQYF	TGTGCCAGCAGTTTAGGACAGGGTTACTACGAGCAGTACTTC
TRBV7-2	many	TRBJ2-1	-	CASSSLVRNEQFF	TGTGCCAGCAGCTCCCTGGTTAGAAATGAGCAGTTCTTC
TRBV20-1	many	TRBJ2-1	-	CSARVGEAGPFGQFF	TGCAGTGCTAGAGTTGGGGAGGCGGGCCCCTTTGGGCAGTTCTTC